The clone carrying this T cell receptor (beta chain) was recorded only once. Its antigen remains unknown. The data were taken from a study of cytomegalovirus exposure and HLA in healthy donors. Study-level points and caveats: Reported results showed that the classifier diagnosed cytomegalovirus status with high specificity and sensitivity. In vitro work confirmed that a few CMV-associated chains recognize CMV antigens. Rarity marked most TCR sequences, yet some public TCRs occurred in many donors.

The CDR3 contains 17 residues. V shed 6 bases, J shed 4 bases, and the junction held 11 bases outside the gene matches. Germline CDR1 is SGHVS and CDR2 is FQNEAQ. Produced via immunoSEQ multiplex PCR; TCRdb's table is partial and in-frame only. The repertoire holds 150,000 to 250,000 clones, with around 84% as singletons. This receptor was obtained from a woman aged 25 to 39 in good health and CMV-seropositive. The material sequenced was PBMCs. J is TRBJ2-2 and V is TRBV7-8; TRBD1 agrees at 10 bases. The DNA of the CDR3 is TGTGCCAGCAGTCCCACCGGGACAGGGGTTATCACCGGGGAGCTGTTTTTT. Its protein product is CASSPTGTGVITGELFF.